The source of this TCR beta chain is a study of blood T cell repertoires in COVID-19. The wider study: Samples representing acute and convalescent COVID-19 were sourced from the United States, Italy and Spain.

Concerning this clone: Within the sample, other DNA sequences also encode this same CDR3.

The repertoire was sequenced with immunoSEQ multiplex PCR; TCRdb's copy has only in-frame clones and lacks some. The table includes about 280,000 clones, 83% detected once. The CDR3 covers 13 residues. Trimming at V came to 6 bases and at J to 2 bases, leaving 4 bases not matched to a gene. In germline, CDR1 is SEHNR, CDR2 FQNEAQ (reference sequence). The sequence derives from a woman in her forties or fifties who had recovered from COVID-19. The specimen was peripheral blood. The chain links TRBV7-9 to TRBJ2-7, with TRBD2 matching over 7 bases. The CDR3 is CASSLAGAYEQYF. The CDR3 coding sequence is TGTGCCAGCAGTCTCGCGGGGGCCTACGAGCAGTACTTC. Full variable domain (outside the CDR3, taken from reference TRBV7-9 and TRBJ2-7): DTGVSQNPRHKITKRGQNVTFRCDPISEHNRLYWYRQTLGQGPEFLTYFQNEAQLEKSRLLSDRFSAERPKGSFSTLEIQRTEQGDSAMYLCASSLAGAYEQYFGPGTRLTVT.